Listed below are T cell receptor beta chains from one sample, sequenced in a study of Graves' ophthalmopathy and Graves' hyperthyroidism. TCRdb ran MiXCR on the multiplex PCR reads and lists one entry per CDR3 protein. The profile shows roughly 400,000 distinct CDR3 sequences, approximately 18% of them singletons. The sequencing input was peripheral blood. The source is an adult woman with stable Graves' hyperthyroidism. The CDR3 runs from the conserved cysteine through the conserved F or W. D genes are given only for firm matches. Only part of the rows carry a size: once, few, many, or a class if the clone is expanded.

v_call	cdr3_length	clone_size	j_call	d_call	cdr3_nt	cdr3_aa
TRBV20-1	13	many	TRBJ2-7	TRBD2	TGCAGTGCCCGACTAGCGGGCCTCTACGAGCAGTACTTC	CSARLAGLYEQYF
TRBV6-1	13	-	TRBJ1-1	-	TGTGCCAGCAACCCACAGGGTGCCACTGAAGCTTTCTTT	CASNPQGATEAFF
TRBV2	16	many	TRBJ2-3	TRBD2	TGTGCCAGCAGCGGGGGACTAGCGGGAGGCACAGATACGCAGTATTTT	CASSGGLAGGTDTQYF
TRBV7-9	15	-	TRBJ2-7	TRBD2	TGTGCCAGCAGCCGGACTAGCGGGTTGGCCTACGAGCAGTACTTC	CASSRTSGLAYEQYF
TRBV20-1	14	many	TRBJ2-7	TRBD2	TGCAGTGCTAGAGGACTAGCGAGCCGATACGAGCAGTACTTC	CSARGLASRYEQYF
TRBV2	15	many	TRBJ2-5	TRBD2	TGTGCCAGCACAGCGGGACTAGCGTATAAAGAGACCCAGTACTTC	CASTAGLAYKETQYF
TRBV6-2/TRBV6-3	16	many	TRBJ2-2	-	TGTGCCAGCAGTTATGTTTTGACCCCGAACACCGGGGAGCTGTTTTTT	CASSYVLTPNTGELFF
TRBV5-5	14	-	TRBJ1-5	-	TGTGCCAGCAGCTTGGACAGGGAAAATCAGCCCCAGCATTTT	CASSLDRENQPQHF
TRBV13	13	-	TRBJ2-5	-	TGTGCCAGCAGCTTAAAACTACAAGAGACCCAGTACTTC	CASSLKLQETQYF
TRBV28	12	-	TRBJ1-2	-	TGTGCCAGCGGACAGACAGGCTATGGCTACACCTTC	CASGQTGYGYTF
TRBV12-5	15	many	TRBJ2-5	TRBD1	TGTGCTAGTGGTTTGGCACAGGGGTATGGGGAGACCCAGTACTTC	CASGLAQGYGETQYF
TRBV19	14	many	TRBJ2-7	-	TGTGCCAGTAGTACCGGAGGGGGATTTTACGAGCAGTACTTC	CASSTGGGFYEQYF
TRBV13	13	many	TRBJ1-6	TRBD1	TGTGCCAGCAGCCGGACAGGGGATTCACCCCTCCACTTT	CASSRTGDSPLHF
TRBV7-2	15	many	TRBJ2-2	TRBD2	TGTGCCAGCAGCATAAGACTAGCGGGAGCCGGGGAGCTGTTTTTT	CASSIRLAGAGELFF
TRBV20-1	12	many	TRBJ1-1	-	TGCAGTGCTACCACGGGGAACACTGAAGCTTTCTTT	CSATTGNTEAFF
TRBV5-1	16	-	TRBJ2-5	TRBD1	TGCGCCAGCAGCTCGGGACAGGGGGCTTATAGTGAGACCCAGTACTTC	CASSSGQGAYSETQYF
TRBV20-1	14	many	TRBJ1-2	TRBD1	TGCAGTGCTGCCGGACAGGACAGGAACTATGGCTACACCTTC	CSAAGQDRNYGYTF
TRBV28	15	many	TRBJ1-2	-	TGTGCCAGCAGTGACGGGACGATAGCTAACTATGGCTACACCTTC	CASSDGTIANYGYTF
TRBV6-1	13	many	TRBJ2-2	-	TGTGCCAGCAGCCACTTCCGCGCCGGGGAGCTGTTTTTT	CASSHFRAGELFF
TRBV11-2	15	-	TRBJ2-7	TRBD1	TGTGCCAGCAGCTTAGGGGGACAGACATACTACGAGCAGTACTTC	CASSLGGQTYYEQYF
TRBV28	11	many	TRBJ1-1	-	TGTGCCAGCAGTCCCCAGGGACATGCTTTCTTT	CASSPQGHAFF
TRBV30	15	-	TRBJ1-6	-	TGTGCCTGGAGTGTAAGGGATCCCGGGGGTTCACCCCTCCACTTT	CAWSVRDPGGSPLHF
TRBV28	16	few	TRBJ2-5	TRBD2	TGTGCCAGCAGTCCCCTTCGGGACTACGTTCCAGGGACCCAGTACTTC	CASSPLRDYVPGTQYF
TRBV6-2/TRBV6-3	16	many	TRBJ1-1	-	TGTGCCAGCAGTTACACTTTTAAAAGACGTGACACTGAAGCTTTCTTT	CASSYTFKRRDTEAFF
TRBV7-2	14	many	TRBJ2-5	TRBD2	TGTGCCAGCAGCTTAGAGGGCGGGAGGCAGACCCAGTACTTC	CASSLEGGRQTQYF
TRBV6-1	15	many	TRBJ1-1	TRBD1	TGTGCCAGCAGTGAGGTTCGACAGGGAAACACTGAAGCTTTCTTT	CASSEVRQGNTEAFF
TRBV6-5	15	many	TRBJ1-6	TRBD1	TGTGCCAGCAGTTACACCCGGGACAGTAATTCACCCCTCCACTTT	CASSYTRDSNSPLHF
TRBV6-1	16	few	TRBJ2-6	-	TGTGCCAGCAGGTCCAGCGCGACCTCTGGGGCCAACGTCCTGACTTTC	CASRSSATSGANVLTF
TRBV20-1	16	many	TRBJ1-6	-	TGCAGTGCTAAGAGGACTACAGGTTCTCTTAATTCACCCCTCCACTTT	CSAKRTTGSLNSPLHF
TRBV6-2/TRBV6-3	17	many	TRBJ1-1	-	TGTGCCAGCAGTTACTCTCCTTCCAGGTCCCCGAACACTGAAGCTTTCTTT	CASSYSPSRSPNTEAFF
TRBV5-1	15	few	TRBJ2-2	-	TGCGCCAGCAGCCGCAGGGGCGCCGGCACCGGGGAGCTGTTTTTT	CASSRRGAGTGELFF
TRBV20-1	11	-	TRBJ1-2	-	TGCAGTGCTAGCAGGGGTTATGGCTACACCTTC	CSASRGYGYTF
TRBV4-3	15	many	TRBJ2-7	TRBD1	TGCGCCAGCAGCCAAGAAGGGGGACAGACCTACGAGCAGTACTTC	CASSQEGGQTYEQYF
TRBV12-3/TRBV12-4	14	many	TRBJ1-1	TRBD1	TGTGCCAGCAGTTTTGGCGGCAGGGGGACTGAAGCTTTCTTT	CASSFGGRGTEAFF
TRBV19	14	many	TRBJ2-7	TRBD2	TGTGCCAGTTCCTTTGCGGGAGCTACCTACGAGCAGTACTTC	CASSFAGATYEQYF
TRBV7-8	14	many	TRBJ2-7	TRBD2	TGTGCCAGCAGCTTAGGACTAGCGGGAGTCGAGCAGTACTTC	CASSLGLAGVEQYF
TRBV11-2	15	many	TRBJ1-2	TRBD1	TGTGCCAGCAGCTTATCCACAGGGGGCGCGGATGGCTACACCTTC	CASSLSTGGADGYTF
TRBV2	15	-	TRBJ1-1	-	TGTGCCAGCAGGGCAGACAGGCCGCTATTCGCTGATGCTTTCTTT	CASRADRPLFADAFF
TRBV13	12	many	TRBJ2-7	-	TGTGCCAGCAGCTCTTCAGGGTACGAGCAGTACTTC	CASSSSGYEQYF
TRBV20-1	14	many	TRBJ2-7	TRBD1	TGCAGTGCTAGCCGGGACAGGGGGCGATACGAGCAGTACTTC	CSASRDRGRYEQYF
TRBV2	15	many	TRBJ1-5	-	TGTGCCAGCAGTGAAGAAGGCAGGACCAATCAGCCCCAGCATTTT	CASSEEGRTNQPQHF
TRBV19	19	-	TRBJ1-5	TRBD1	TGTGCCAGTAGTTCAACCACCGGGACAGGGCCTTATAGCAATCAGCCCCAGCATTTT	CASSSTTGTGPYSNQPQHF
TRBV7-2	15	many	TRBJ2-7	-	TGTGCCAGCAGCTCCCGTCGGGACACTTCCTACGAGCAGTACTTC	CASSSRRDTSYEQYF
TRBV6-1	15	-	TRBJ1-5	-	TGTGCCAGCAGAATGGTAGGGGGGCAGGATCAGCCCCAGCATTTT	CASRMVGGQDQPQHF
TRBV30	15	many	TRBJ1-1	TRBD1	TGTGCCTGGAACGGCCGAGGGACAGGGGGAAGCGAAGCTTTCTTT	CAWNGRGTGGSEAFF
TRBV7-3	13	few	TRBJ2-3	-	TGTGCCAGCAGCTTATCAGGGACAGATACGCAGTATTTT	CASSLSGTDTQYF
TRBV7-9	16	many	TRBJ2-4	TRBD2	TGTGCCAGCAGCTCGATGACTAGCGGGAGCCTTAACATTCAGTACTTC	CASSSMTSGSLNIQYF
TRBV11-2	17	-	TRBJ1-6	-	TGTGCCAGCAGCCCAAGGTACAGATCGGCCGGAGTTTCACCCCTCCACTTT	CASSPRYRSAGVSPLHF
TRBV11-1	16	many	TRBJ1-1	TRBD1	TGTGCCAGCAGCTTAAATTATGGACAGGGCGCGCCTGAAGCTTTCTTT	CASSLNYGQGAPEAFF
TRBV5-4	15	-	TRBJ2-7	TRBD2	TGTGCCAGCAGCCCCCGGACTAGCGGGAGTAACGAGCATTACTTC	CASSPRTSGSNEHYF
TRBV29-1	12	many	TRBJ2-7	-	TGCAGCGTTGAAGATCAAGGGGACGAGCAGTACTTC	CSVEDQGDEQYF
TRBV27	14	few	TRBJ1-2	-	TGTGCCAGCACGCTCCGAGGCGGTGGCTATGGCTACACCTTC	CASTLRGGGYGYTF
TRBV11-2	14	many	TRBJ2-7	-	TGTGCCAGCAGCGTTATTAGGGGGAGGGACGAGCAGTACTTC	CASSVIRGRDEQYF
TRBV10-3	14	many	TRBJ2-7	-	TGTGCCATCAGTGATAGTAAGGGCCAGCGCGAGCAGTACTTC	CAISDSKGQREQYF
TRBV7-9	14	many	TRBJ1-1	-	TGTGCCAGCAGCTCTTCGACCGTGAACACTGAAGCTTTCTTT	CASSSSTVNTEAFF
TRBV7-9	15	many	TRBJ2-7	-	TGTGCCAGCAGCTTAGCGACGGGACGGGTCTACGAGCAGTACTTC	CASSLATGRVYEQYF
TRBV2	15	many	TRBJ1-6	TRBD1	TGTGCCAGCAGTGAGGATCAGGGGGCAGTATCACCCCTCCACTTT	CASSEDQGAVSPLHF
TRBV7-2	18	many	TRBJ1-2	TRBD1	TGTGCCAGCAGCTTAGCTGGGGGGACAGGGGGCCTTCGTGATGGCTACACCTTC	CASSLAGGTGGLRDGYTF
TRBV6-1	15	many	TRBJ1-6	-	TGTGCCAGCAGGGACAGAGGATCCTATAATTCACCCCTCCACTTT	CASRDRGSYNSPLHF